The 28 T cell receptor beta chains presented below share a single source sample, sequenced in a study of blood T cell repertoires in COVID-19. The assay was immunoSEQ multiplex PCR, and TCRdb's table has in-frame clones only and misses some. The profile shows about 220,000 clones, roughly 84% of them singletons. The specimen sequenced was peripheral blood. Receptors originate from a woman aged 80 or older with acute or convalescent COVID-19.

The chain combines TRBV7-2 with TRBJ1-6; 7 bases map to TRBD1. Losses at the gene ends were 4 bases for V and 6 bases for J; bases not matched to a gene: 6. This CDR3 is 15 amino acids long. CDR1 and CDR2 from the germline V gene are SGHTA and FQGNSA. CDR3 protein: CASSYWDSANSPLHF. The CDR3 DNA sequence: TGTGCCAGCAGCTATTGGGACAGTGCTAATTCACCCCTCCACTTT.

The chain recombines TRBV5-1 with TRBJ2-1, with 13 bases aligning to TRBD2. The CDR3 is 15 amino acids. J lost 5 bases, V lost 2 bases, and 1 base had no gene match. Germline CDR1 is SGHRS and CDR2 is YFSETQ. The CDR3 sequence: CASSFGTSGNNEQFF. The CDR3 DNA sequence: TGCGCCAGCAGCTTCGGGACTAGCGGGAACAATGAGCAGTTCTTC.

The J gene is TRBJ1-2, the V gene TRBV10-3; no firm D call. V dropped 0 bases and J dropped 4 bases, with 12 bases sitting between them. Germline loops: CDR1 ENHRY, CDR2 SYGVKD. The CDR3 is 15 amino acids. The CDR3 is CAISESTGFGYGYTF. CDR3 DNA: TGTGCCATCAGTGAGTCGACTGGGTTTGGCTATGGCTACACCTTC.

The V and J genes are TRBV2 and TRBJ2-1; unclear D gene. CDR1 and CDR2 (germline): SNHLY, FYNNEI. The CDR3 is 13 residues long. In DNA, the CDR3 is TGTGCGTCCGAATCCTCAACACCGAATGAGCAGTTCTTC. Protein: CASESSTPNEQFF.

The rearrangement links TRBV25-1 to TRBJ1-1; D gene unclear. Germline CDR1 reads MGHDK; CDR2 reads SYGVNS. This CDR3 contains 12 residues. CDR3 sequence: CASAQRTGEAFF. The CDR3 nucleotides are TGTGCTTCAGCACAGAGGACGGGAGAAGCTTTCTTT.

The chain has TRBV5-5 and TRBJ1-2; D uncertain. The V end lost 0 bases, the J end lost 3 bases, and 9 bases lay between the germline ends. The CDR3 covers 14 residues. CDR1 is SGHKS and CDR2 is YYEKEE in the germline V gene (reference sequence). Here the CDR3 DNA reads TGTGCCAGCAGCTTGGGACCCGGGGACTATGGCTACACCTTC. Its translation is CASSLGPGDYGYTF.

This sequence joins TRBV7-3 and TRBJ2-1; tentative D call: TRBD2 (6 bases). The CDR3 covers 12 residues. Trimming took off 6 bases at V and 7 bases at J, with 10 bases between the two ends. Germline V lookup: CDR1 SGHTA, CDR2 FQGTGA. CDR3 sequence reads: CASRGGNNEQFF. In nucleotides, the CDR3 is TGTGCCAGCAGGGGAGGTAATAATGAGCAGTTCTTC.

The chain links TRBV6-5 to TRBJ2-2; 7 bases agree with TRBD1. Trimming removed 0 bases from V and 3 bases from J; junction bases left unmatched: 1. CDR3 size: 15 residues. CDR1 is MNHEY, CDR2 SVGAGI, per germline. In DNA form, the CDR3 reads TGTGCCAGCAGTTACTCGACAGGGTACACCGGGGAGCTGTTTTTT. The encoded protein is CASSYSTGYTGELFF.

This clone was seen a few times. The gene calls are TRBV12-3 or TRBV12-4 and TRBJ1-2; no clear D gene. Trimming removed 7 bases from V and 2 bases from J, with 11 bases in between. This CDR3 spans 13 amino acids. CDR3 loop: CASIRHKNYGYTF. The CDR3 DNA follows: TGTGCCAGCATACGACACAAAAACTATGGCTACACCTTC.

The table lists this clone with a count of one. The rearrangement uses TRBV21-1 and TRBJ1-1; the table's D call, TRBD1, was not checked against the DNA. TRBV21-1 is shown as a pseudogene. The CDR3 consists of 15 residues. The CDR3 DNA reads TGTGCCAGCAGCAAAGCTAGGGACAGGAACACTGAAGCTTTCTTT. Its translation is CASSKARDRNTEAFF.

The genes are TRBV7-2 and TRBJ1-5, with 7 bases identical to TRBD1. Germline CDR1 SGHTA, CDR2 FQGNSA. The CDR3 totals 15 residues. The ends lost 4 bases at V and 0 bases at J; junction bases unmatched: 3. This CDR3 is CASSWDRYSNQPQHF. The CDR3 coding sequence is TGTGCCAGCAGCTGGGACAGATATAGCAATCAGCCCCAGCATTTT. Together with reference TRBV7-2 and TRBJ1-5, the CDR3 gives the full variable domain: GAGVSQSPSNKVTEKGKDVELRCDPISGHTALYWYRQSLGQGLEFLIYFQGNSAPDKSGLPSDRFSAERTGGSVSTLTIQRTQQEDSAVYLCASSWDRYSNQPQHFGDGTRLSIL.

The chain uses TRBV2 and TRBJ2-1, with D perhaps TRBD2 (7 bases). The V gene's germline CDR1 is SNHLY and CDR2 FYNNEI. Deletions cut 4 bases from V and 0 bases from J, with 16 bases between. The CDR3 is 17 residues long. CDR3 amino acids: CASSVPPGGSSYNEQFF. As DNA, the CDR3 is TGTGCCAGCAGTGTGCCCCCGGGGGGCAGCTCCTACAATGAGCAGTTCTTC.

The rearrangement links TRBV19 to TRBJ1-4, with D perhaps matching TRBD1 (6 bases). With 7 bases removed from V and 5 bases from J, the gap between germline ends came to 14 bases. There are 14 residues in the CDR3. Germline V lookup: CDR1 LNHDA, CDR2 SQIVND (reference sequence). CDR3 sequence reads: CASTDWGRNEKLFF. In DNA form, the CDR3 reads TGTGCCAGTACCGACTGGGGGCGGAATGAAAAACTGTTTTTT.

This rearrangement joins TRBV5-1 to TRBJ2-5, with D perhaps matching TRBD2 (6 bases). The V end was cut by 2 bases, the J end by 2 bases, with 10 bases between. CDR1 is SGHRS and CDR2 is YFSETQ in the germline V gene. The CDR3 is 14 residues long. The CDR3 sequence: CASSFAGTQETQYF. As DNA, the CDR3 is TGCGCCAGCAGCTTCGCAGGGACTCAAGAGACCCAGTACTTC.

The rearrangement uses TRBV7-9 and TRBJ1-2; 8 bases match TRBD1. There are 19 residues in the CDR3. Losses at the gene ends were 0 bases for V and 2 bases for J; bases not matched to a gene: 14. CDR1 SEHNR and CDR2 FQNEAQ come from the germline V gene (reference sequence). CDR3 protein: CASSLATGTGGGLNYGYTF. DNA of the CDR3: TGTGCCAGCAGCTTAGCGACCGGGACAGGTGGAGGTCTGAACTATGGCTACACCTTC.

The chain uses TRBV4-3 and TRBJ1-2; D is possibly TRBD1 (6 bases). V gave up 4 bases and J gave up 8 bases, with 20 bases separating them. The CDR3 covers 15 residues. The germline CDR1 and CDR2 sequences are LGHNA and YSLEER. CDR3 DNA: TGCGCCAGCAGCCTCTCGGACAGCCTCCAAGGGGGCTACACCTTC. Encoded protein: CASSLSDSLQGGYTF.

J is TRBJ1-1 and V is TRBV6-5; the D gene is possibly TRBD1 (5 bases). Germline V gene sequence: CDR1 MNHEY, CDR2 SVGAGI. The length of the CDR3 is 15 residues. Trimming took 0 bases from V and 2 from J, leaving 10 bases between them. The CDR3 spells CASSYSTEPNTEAFF. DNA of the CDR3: TGTGCCAGCAGTTACTCGACAGAACCCAACACTGAAGCTTTCTTT.

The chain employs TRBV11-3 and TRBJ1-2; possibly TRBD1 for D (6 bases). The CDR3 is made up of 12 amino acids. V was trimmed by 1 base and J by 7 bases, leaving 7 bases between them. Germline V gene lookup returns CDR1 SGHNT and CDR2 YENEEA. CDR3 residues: CASSLVDSGYTF. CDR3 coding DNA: TGTGCCAGCAGCTTAGTGGACAGTGGCTACACCTTC.

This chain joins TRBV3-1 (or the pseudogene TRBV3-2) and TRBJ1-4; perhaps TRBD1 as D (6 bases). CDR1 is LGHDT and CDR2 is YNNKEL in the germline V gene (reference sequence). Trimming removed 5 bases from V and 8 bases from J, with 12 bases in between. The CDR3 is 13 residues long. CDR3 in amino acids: CASSLQGGEKLFF. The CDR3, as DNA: TGTGCCAGCAGCTTACAGGGTGGCGAAAAACTGTTTTTT.

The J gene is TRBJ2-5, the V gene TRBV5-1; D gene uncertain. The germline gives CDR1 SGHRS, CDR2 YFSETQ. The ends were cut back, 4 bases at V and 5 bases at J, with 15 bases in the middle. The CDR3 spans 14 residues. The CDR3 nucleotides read TGCGCCAGCAGCGCCGGCGGTGATCTTGAGACCCAGTACTTC. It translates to CASSAGGDLETQYF.

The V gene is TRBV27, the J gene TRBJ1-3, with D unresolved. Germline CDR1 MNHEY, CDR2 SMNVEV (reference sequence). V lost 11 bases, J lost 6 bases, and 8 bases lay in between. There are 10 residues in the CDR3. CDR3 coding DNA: TGTGCCTCCAGGAAAAACACCATATATTTT. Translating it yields CASRKNTIYF.

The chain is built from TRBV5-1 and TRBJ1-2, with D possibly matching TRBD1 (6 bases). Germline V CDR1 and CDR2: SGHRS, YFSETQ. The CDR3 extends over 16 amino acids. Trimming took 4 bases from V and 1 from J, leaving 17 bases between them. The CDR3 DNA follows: TGCGCCAGCAGCCCCGGGGGGGCCCCCTTTAACTATGGCTACACCTTC. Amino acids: CASSPGGAPFNYGYTF.

This chain's CDR3 is CASSLTQGEAFF. DNA for the CDR3: TGTGCCAGCAGCTTAACGCAGGGGGAAGCTTTCTTT. The chain couples TRBV7-2 to TRBJ1-1, with D maybe TRBD1 (6 bases). With 2 bases removed from V and 8 bases from J, the gap between germline ends came to 9 bases. Germline V lookup: CDR1 SGHTA, CDR2 FQGNSA. The CDR3 extends over 12 amino acids.

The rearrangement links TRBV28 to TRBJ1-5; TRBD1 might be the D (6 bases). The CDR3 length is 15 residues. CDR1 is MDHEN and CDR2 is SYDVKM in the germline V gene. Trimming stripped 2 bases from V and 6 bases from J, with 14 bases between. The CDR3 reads CASSLQIGRGQPQHF. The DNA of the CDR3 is TGTGCCAGCAGTTTACAGATCGGCAGGGGTCAGCCCCAGCATTTT.

The CDR3 here is CASSKQVDIYGYTF. The DNA of the CDR3 is TGTGCCAGTAGTAAGCAGGTGGACATCTATGGCTACACCTTC. V and J are TRBV19 and TRBJ1-2; tentatively, D is TRBD1 (5 bases). The CDR3 runs 14 residues. Trimming stripped 4 bases from V and 4 bases from J, with 13 bases between. CDR1 and CDR2 (germline): LNHDA, SQIVND (reference sequence). The variable domain in full, completed from reference TRBV19 and TRBJ1-2, reads DGGITQSPKYLFRKEGQNVTLSCEQNLNHDAMYWYRQDPGQGLRLIYYSQIVNDFQKGDIAEGYSVSREKKESFPLTVTSAQKNPTAFYLCASSKQVDIYGYTFGSGTRLTVV.

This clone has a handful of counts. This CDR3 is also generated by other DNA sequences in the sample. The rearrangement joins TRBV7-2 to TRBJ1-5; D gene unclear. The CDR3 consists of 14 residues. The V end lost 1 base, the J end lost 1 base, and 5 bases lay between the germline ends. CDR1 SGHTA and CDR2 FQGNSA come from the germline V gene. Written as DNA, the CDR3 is TGTGCCAGCAGCTTAGGGCCGAGCAATCAGCCCCAGCATTTT. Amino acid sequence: CASSLGPSNQPQHF.

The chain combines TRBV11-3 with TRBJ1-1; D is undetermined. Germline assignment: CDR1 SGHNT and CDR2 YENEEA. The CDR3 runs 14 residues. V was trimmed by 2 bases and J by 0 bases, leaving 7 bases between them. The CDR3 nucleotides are TGTGCCAGCAGCTTACGGGGAATGAACACTGAAGCTTTCTTT. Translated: CASSLRGMNTEAFF.

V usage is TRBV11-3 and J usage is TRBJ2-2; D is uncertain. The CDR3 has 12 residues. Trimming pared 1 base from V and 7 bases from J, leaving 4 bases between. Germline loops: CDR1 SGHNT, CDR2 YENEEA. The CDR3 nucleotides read TGTGCCAGCAGCTTAGCTCTCGGGGAGCTGTTTTTT. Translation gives CASSLALGELFF. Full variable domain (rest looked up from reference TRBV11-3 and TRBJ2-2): EAGVVQSPRYKIIEKKQPVAFWCNPISGHNTLYWYLQNLGQGPELLIRYENEEAVDDSQLPKDRFSAERLKGVDSTLKIQPAELGDSAVYLCASSLALGELFFGEGSRLTVL.